A single sample is the source of the 5 T cell receptor beta chains below, sequenced in a study of control samples from healthy donors and cancer patients. Method: immunoSEQ multiplex PCR; TCRdb's copy keeps in-frame clones and lacks some. The sample carries 170,000 or so clones, roughly 91% recorded once. Sequencing used blood. The receptor source for this set is a young man in good health.

This clone was counted a single time. This rearrangement joins TRBV5-8 to TRBJ1-2; D uncertain. Germline assignment: CDR1 SGHTS and CDR2 YDEGEE. The length of the CDR3 is 14 residues. The V gene lost 0 bases and the J gene lost 1 base, with 7 bases spanning the gap. CDR3 loop: CASSLGPFNYGYTF. DNA for the CDR3: TGTGCCAGCAGCTTGGGACCGTTTAACTATGGCTACACCTTC.

The chain carries TRBV6-5 and TRBJ2-1; 7 nucleotides match TRBD1. The CDR3 loop spans 14 amino acids. Germline V gene lookup returns CDR1 MNHEY and CDR2 SVGAGI. J gave up 4 bases and V 4 bases, and 4 bases lay outside the gene matches. The CDR3 here is CASSSDRKYNEQFF. As DNA, the CDR3 is TGTGCCAGCAGTTCGGACAGGAAATACAATGAGCAGTTCTTC.

The chain links TRBV4-1 to TRBJ1-1, with D perhaps TRBD1 (5 bases). This CDR3 contains 15 residues. Trimming shortened V by 6 bases and J by 2 bases, and 16 bases separated the two germline ends. Germline assignment: CDR1 MGHRA and CDR2 YSYEKL. The CDR3 protein is CASSLLYRGNTEAFF. The DNA of the CDR3 is TGCGCCAGCAGTCTACTATATAGGGGAAACACTGAAGCTTTCTTT.

The chain has TRBV18 and TRBJ2-2; TRBD2 aligns across 9 bases. This CDR3 comprises 16 residues. Germline values: CDR1 KGHSH, CDR2 LQKENI. The V and J ends lost 4 bases and 2 bases, in that order; junction bases with no gene match: 5. The CDR3 sequence: CASSRSSGVNTGELFF. CDR3 bases: TGTGCCAGCTCACGATCTAGCGGGGTAAACACCGGGGAGCTGTTTTTT.

The V call is TRBV18, the J call TRBJ1-1, with D possibly matching TRBD1 (5 bases). Germline CDR1 and CDR2: KGHSH and LQKENI. V dropped 1 base and J dropped 0 bases, with 9 bases sitting between them. The CDR3 covers 15 residues. The CDR3 protein is CASSPRSGMNTEAFF. DNA of the CDR3: TGTGCCAGCTCACCACGCTCAGGGATGAACACTGAAGCTTTCTTT. Combining the CDR3 with reference TRBV18 and TRBJ1-1 gives the whole variable domain NAGVMQNPRHLVRRRGQEARLRCSPMKGHSHVYWYRQLPEEGLKFMVYLQKENIIDESGMPKERFSAEFPKEGPSILRIQQVVRGDSAAYFCASSPRSGMNTEAFFGQGTRLTVV.